The rows below give T cell receptor beta chains drawn from one sample of a study of OX40 agonist ivuxolimab in advanced cancers. Repertoires were generated with immunoSEQ multiplex PCR, while TCRdb's copy carries only in-frame clones and drops some. The sample lists 65,000 to 85,000 clones, about 92% seen once, with 13% to 15% in the top ten. Here the sequenced sample was CD4+ or CD8+ T cells sorted from blood, taken in a trial of the OX40 agonist ivuxolimab. These TCRs come from an adult with an advanced solid tumor such as melanoma, head and neck, liver or kidney cancer. CDR3s include the opening cysteine and the closing phenylalanine or tryptophan. A D gene is named only where the DNA matches it firmly. Where a row states a size, it is once, few, many or the class of an expanded clone; other rows omit it.

j_call | clone_size | v_call | d_call | cdr3_aa | cdr3_nt
TRBJ1-3 | - | TRBV11-2 | - | CATQERLPHYSGNTIYF | TGTGCCACCCAGGAGAGGCTTCCTCATTACTCTGGAAACACCATATATTTT
TRBJ2-1 | - | TRBV7-9 | - | CASSYHRGSDNEQFF | TGTGCCAGCAGTTACCACAGAGGGTCGGACAATGAGCAGTTCTTC
TRBJ2-7 | - | TRBV27 | TRBD1 | CASSWTGDSYEQYF | TGTGCCAGCAGTTGGACAGGGGACTCCTACGAGCAGTACTTC
TRBJ1-3 | - | TRBV28 | TRBD1 | CASRTFDRGSGNTIYF | TGTGCCAGCAGGACCTTCGACAGGGGATCGGGAAACACCATATATTTT
TRBJ2-1 | once | TRBV27 | TRBD2 | CASRGLAAYNEQFF | TGTGCCAGCAGGGGACTAGCGGCCTACAATGAGCAGTTCTTC
TRBJ1-2 | - | TRBV6-1 | TRBD1 | CASSGGQGASGYTF | TGTGCCAGCAGTGGGGGACAGGGGGCTTCTGGCTACACCTTC
TRBJ2-1 | - | TRBV29-1 | - | CSVDRGGSRSYNEQFF | TGCAGCGTTGATAGGGGCGGCTCCCGGTCCTACAATGAGCAGTTCTTC
TRBJ2-1 | - | TRBV9 | TRBD2 | CASSPGGAGGWNEQFF | TGTGCCAGCAGCCCCGGAGGAGCGGGAGGGTGGAATGAGCAGTTCTTC
TRBJ2-5 | - | TRBV6-5 | - | CASGLPLQETQYF | TGTGCCAGCGGATTACCCCTTCAAGAGACCCAGTACTTC
TRBJ2-7 | - | TRBV27 | - | CASSLYWGGEGEQYF | TGTGCCAGCAGTTTATACTGGGGGGGCGAGGGGGAGCAGTACTTC
TRBJ2-5 | - | TRBV27 | - | CASSLTYPQRVEETQYF | TGTGCCAGCAGTCTTACTTATCCTCAAAGGGTGGAAGAGACCCAGTACTTC
TRBJ2-7 | - | TRBV19 | - | CASSMGYGTYEQYF | TGTGCCAGTAGTATGGGTTATGGGACCTACGAGCAGTACTTC
TRBJ2-1 | - | TRBV19 | TRBD2 | CASSIYAAAGLSPGGEQFF | TGTGCCAGTAGTATTTATGCGGCGGCAGGACTTTCTCCGGGGGGTGAGCAGTTCTTC
TRBJ1-2 | - | TRBV5-6 | - | CASSLGEGANYYGYTF | TGTGCCAGCAGCCTGGGTGAGGGAGCTAATTACTATGGCTACACCTTC
TRBJ2-7 | - | TRBV28 | TRBD1 | CASSFRDRGLLEQYF | TGTGCCAGCAGTTTCCGGGACAGGGGGCTCCTAGAGCAGTACTTC
TRBJ2-2 | once | TRBV5-6 | - | CASSLGQGLDTGELFF | TGTGCCAGCAGCTTGGGGCAGGGGCTAGACACCGGGGAGCTGTTTTTT
TRBJ1-5 | - | TRBV7-9 | TRBD1 | CASSPFALGQGMGQPQHF | TGTGCCAGCAGCCCCTTCGCCCTGGGACAGGGGATGGGTCAGCCCCAGCATTTT
TRBJ2-3 | - | TRBV5-1 | - | CASSKDWGTDTQYF | TGCGCCAGCAGCAAAGATTGGGGCACAGATACGCAGTATTTT
TRBJ2-6 | - | TRBV12-5 | - | CASVFREAIVSGANVLTF | TGTGCTAGTGTGTTCAGAGAGGCCATAGTTTCTGGGGCCAACGTCCTGACTTTC
TRBJ1-1 | few | TRBV2 | TRBD1 | CASKDREGTEAFF | TGTGCCAGCAAGGACAGGGAGGGCACTGAAGCTTTCTTT
TRBJ2-3 | - | TRBV19 | - | CASSIRPKATDTQYF | TGTGCCAGTAGTATTAGGCCCAAGGCCACAGATACGCAGTATTTT
TRBJ1-1 | - | TRBV27 | - | CASSTIGGTRNTEAFF | TGTGCCAGCAGTACCATAGGGGGAACCAGAAACACTGAAGCTTTCTTT
TRBJ1-1 | - | TRBV10-2 | TRBD1 | CASSESRGRVEAFF | TGCGCCAGCAGTGAATCAAGGGGGCGAGTAGAAGCTTTCTTT
TRBJ2-3 | once | TRBV7-2 | - | CASSSLGGYTDTQYF | TGTGCCAGCAGCTCCCTCGGGGGATACACAGATACGCAGTATTTT
TRBJ1-2 | - | TRBV6-1 | - | CASSVWGVNYGYTF | TGTGCCAGCAGTGTATGGGGGGTTAACTATGGCTACACCTTC
TRBJ1-4 | - | TRBV4-1 | - | CASSRWGPNEKLFF | TGCGCCAGCAGCCGATGGGGGCCGAATGAAAAACTGTTTTTT
TRBJ2-7 | - | TRBV7-2 | - | CASSPLAEQYF | TGTGCCAGCAGCCCGCTAGCCGAGCAGTACTTC
TRBJ2-7 | - | TRBV25-1 | - | CASSEQVYEQYF | TGTGCCAGCAGTGAACAGGTCTACGAGCAGTACTTC
TRBJ1-5 | - | TRBV27 | - | CASSLTPRANQPQHF | TGTGCCAGCAGCCTTACCCCCAGGGCAAATCAGCCCCAGCATTTT
TRBJ2-3 | once | TRBV7-6 | - | CASSLEGGTDTQYF | TGTGCCAGCAGCTTAGAAGGAGGCACAGATACGCAGTATTTT
TRBJ1-1 | once | TRBV5-1 | - | CASSLDSQGTEAFF | TGCGCCAGCAGCTTGGATTCCCAGGGCACTGAAGCTTTCTTT
TRBJ2-1 | - | TRBV10-2 | - | CASTRTGQEGDNEQFF | TGCGCCAGCACGCGAACGGGGCAGGAGGGGGACAATGAGCAGTTCTTC
TRBJ1-6 | - | TRBV7-8 | - | CASSPRPVSYNSPLHF | TGTGCCAGCAGCCCCAGACCAGTCTCCTATAATTCACCCCTCCACTTT
TRBJ2-7 | - | TRBV27 | - | CASSLWDVVLGGSYEQYF | TGTGCCAGCAGTTTATGGGACGTTGTGTTGGGGGGCTCCTACGAGCAGTACTTC
TRBJ2-7 | - | TRBV4-2 | TRBD1 | CASSQEDGQVYEQYF | TGTGCCAGCAGCCAAGAAGACGGACAGGTCTACGAGCAGTACTTC
TRBJ2-1 | - | TRBV10-1 | - | CASSEGTKNYNEQFF | TGCGCCAGCAGTGAAGGGACCAAGAACTACAATGAGCAGTTCTTC
TRBJ1-2 | once | TRBV4-1 | - | CASRTDGYTF | TGCGCCAGCCGAACAGATGGCTACACCTTC
TRBJ2-1 | - | TRBV15 | - | CATSRVGNYNEQFF | TGTGCCACCAGCAGAGTCGGGAACTACAATGAGCAGTTCTTC
TRBJ2-5 | - | TRBV27 | TRBD2 | CASSSPGTSGSETQYF | TGTGCCAGCAGCTCCCCCGGGACTAGCGGGTCAGAGACCCAGTACTTC
TRBJ2-3 | - | TRBV5-1 | - | CASSGRQGTDTQYF | TGCGCCAGCAGCGGCCGACAGGGCACAGATACGCAGTATTTT
TRBJ2-1 | - | TRBV27 | - | CASSSIVGGADNEQFF | TGTGCCAGCAGTTCCATCGTGGGGGGGGCCGACAATGAGCAGTTCTTC
TRBJ1-1 | - | TRBV15 | TRBD1 | CATSREGTGRSEAFF | TGTGCCACCAGCAGAGAGGGGACAGGGAGGAGTGAGGCTTTCTTT
TRBJ1-2 | - | TRBV15 | - | CATSRYRDQGGYTF | TGTGCCACCAGCAGATACCGGGACCAAGGTGGCTACACCTTC
TRBJ1-2 | once | TRBV29-1 | - | CSVEDWSVNYGYTF | TGCAGCGTTGAAGATTGGTCGGTTAACTATGGCTACACCTTC
TRBJ2-7 | - | TRBV2 | TRBD1 | CASTAGTGLSYEQYF | TGTGCCAGCACGGCCGGGACAGGGCTTTCCTACGAGCAGTACTTC
TRBJ2-7 | - | TRBV2 | - | CASSEPRDFSYEQYF | TGTGCCAGCAGTGAACCCCGGGACTTCTCCTACGAGCAGTACTTC
TRBJ2-7 | once | TRBV5-1 | TRBD2 | CASSGGLAGGPRTYEQYF | TGCGCCAGCAGCGGCGGACTAGCGGGAGGGCCCCGGACCTACGAGCAGTACTTC
TRBJ2-7 | - | TRBV5-3 | TRBD1 | CARSLEGQGAPIYEQYF | TGTGCCAGAAGCTTGGAAGGACAGGGGGCTCCAATCTACGAGCAGTACTTC
TRBJ2-7 | - | TRBV7-6 | TRBD1 | CASSLEGAGDEQYF | TGTGCCAGCAGCTTAGAGGGGGCTGGGGACGAGCAGTACTTC
TRBJ1-5 | few | TRBV7-9 | TRBD1 | CASSSSDRARPQHF | TGTGCCAGCAGCTCGTCGGACAGGGCGAGGCCCCAGCATTTT
TRBJ2-2 | - | TRBV5-6 | - | CASSLDSPGTGELFF | TGTGCCAGCAGCTTGGACAGTCCGGGCACCGGGGAGCTGTTTTTT
TRBJ2-2 | - | TRBV5-4 | - | CASRVAGHANTGELFF | TGTGCCAGCAGGGTAGCCGGCCACGCGAACACCGGGGAGCTGTTTTTT
TRBJ1-2 | - | TRBV19 | - | CASSMAGTRYTF | TGTGCCAGTAGTATGGCTGGAACTAGGTACACCTTC